Following are 18 T cell receptor beta chains from one sample sequenced in a study of blood T cell repertoires in COVID-19. TCRdb keeps only in-frame clones here, not all; method: immunoSEQ multiplex PCR. This repertoire shows tens of thousands of clones, about 93% found once; its top ten account for 6.9%. The sequencing input was peripheral blood. The source is a human donor in a cohort sampled during active COVID-19.

The rearrangement joins TRBV6-2 or TRBV6-3 to TRBJ1-2; 8 bases fit TRBD1. With V trimmed by 6 bases and J by 0 bases, 3 bases remained unmatched. Germline values: CDR1 MNHEY, CDR2 SVGEGT. CDR3 length: 14 residues. The CDR3 sequence: CASSGTGTNYGYTF. The CDR3 region has the DNA TGTGCCAGCAGCGGGACAGGAACTAACTATGGCTACACCTTC.

The gene calls are TRBV5-1 and TRBJ1-4; D unresolved. The CDR3 is 17 residues long. Germline-derived CDR1 and CDR2 are SGHRS and YFSETQ. The ends were cut back, 7 bases at V and 3 bases at J, with 22 bases in the middle. CDR3 bases: TGCGCCAGCTCATTTGGGGATCTAGCAGGAGCTAATGAAAAACTGTTTTTT. This sequence encodes CASSFGDLAGANEKLFF. Together with reference TRBV5-1 and TRBJ1-4, the CDR3 gives the full variable domain: KAGVTQTPRYLIKTRGQQVTLSCSPISGHRSVSWYQQTPGQGLQFLFEYFSETQRNKGNFPGRFSGRQFSNSRSEMNVSTLELGDSALYLCASSFGDLAGANEKLFFGSGTQLSVL.

The chain employs TRBV6-5 and TRBJ2-5; D is possibly TRBD1 (5 bases). Germline CDR1 reads MNHEY; CDR2 reads SVGAGI. The CDR3 length is 14 residues. Trimming took 2 bases from V and 4 from J, leaving 11 bases between them. The CDR3 loop reads CASSYRQPGETQYF. In DNA, the CDR3 is TGTGCCAGCAGTTACAGACAGCCGGGAGAGACCCAGTACTTC.

V gene TRBV5-4 combines with J gene TRBJ2-7; 7 nucleotides align to TRBD1. CDR1 and CDR2 (germline): SGHNT, YYREEE (reference sequence). This CDR3 has 12 amino acids. V shed 5 bases, J shed 3 bases, and the junction held 2 bases outside the gene matches. CDR3 nucleotide sequence: TGTGCCAGCAGGAGGGACAGCTACGAGCAGTACTTC. Protein: CASRRDSYEQYF.

The chain carries TRBV5-5 and TRBJ2-5, with D possibly TRBD2 on 6 matching bases. The germline V and J ends were trimmed by 6 bases and 4 bases, with 16 bases remaining between them. The V gene's germline CDR1 is SGHKS and CDR2 YYEKEE (reference sequence). CDR3 length equals 14 residues. The CDR3 spells CASTPAGRRETQYF. The DNA for the CDR3 is TGTGCCAGCACCCCGGCGGGGAGAAGAGAGACCCAGTACTTC.

This chain connects TRBV7-6 to TRBJ2-1; 7 nucleotides match TRBD2. From germline, CDR1 is SGHVS and CDR2 FNYEAQ. The CDR3 length is 13 residues. V gave up 5 bases and J gave up 10 bases; unmatched junction bases: 8. The CDR3 region has the DNA TGTGCCAGCAGCCCGCGGGAGTATGTGGAGCAGTTCTTC. Protein: CASSPREYVEQFF.

The chain carries TRBV9 and TRBJ2-5, with 9 bases that match TRBD2. The CDR3 is 21 residues long. V lost 5 bases and J lost 3; bases outside the gene matches: 26. The germline gives CDR1 SGDLS, CDR2 YYNGEE. CDR3 nucleotide sequence: TGTGCCAGCAGACAGGAGCCACCGGGACTAGCAAAAGGGCGGTCAAAAGAGACCCAGTACTTC. Amino acid sequence: CASRQEPPGLAKGRSKETQYF. The complete variable domain, with remaining parts taken from reference TRBV9 and TRBJ2-5, reads DSGVTQTPKHLITATGQRVTLRCSPRSGDLSVYWYQQSLDQGLQFLIQYYNGEERAKGNILERFSAQQFPDLHSELNLSSLELGDSALYFCASRQEPPGLAKGRSKETQYFGPGTRLLVL.

The gene calls are TRBV6-6 and TRBJ2-5, with 8 bases that match TRBD2. The CDR3 spans 15 residues. The V segment lost 7 bases and the J segment 5 bases; nucleotides outside the gene matches: 12. Germline CDR1 MNHNY, CDR2 SVGAGI (reference sequence). The CDR3, as DNA: TGTGCCAGCACACCGGGAGGGGGGGCGACGGAGACCCAGTACTTC. It translates to CASTPGGGATETQYF.

The V gene is TRBV3-1 (or the pseudogene TRBV3-2), the J gene TRBJ2-3, with TRBD2 matching over 8 bases. Trimming took 1 base from V and 2 from J; bases not matched to a gene: 2. In germline, CDR1 is LGHDT, CDR2 YNNKEL (reference sequence). This CDR3 is 15 amino acids long. The chain's CDR3 is CASSQAGGVTDTQYF. The CDR3 DNA sequence: TGTGCCAGCAGCCAAGCGGGGGGGGTCACAGATACGCAGTATTTT.

The chain joins TRBV6-5 to TRBJ1-2; D unclear. The CDR3 length is 12 residues. Germline V gene lookup returns CDR1 MNHEY and CDR2 SVGAGI. Trimming took 8 bases from V and 4 from J, leaving 11 bases between them. As DNA, the CDR3 is TGTGCCAGCCAAAAGGCGGGCTATGGCTACACCTTC. Amino acids: CASQKAGYGYTF.

By sample fraction, this clone is medium-sized. The chain links TRBV5-5 to TRBJ1-4; D not certain. From germline, CDR1 is SGHKS and CDR2 YYEKEE (reference sequence). This CDR3 comprises 13 residues. The V end lost 2 bases, the J end lost 7 bases, and 9 bases lay between the germline ends. The CDR3 protein is CASSLAVSEKLFF. In DNA, the CDR3 is TGTGCCAGCAGCTTAGCGGTCAGTGAAAAACTGTTTTTT.

The rearrangement joins TRBV7-8 to TRBJ2-3; D may be TRBD1 (6 bases). From germline, CDR1 is SGHVS and CDR2 FQNEAQ. The germline V and J ends were trimmed by 1 base and 4 bases, with 9 bases remaining between them. The CDR3 spans 14 residues. The chain's CDR3 is CASSLEGVPDTQYF. The CDR3 DNA follows: TGTGCCAGCAGCTTAGAGGGGGTCCCAGATACGCAGTATTTT.

The CDR3: CASSVGNGQPVPEAFF. The CDR3 nucleotides read TGTGCCAGCAGCGTAGGGAATGGACAGCCAGTCCCTGAAGCTTTCTTT. V usage is TRBV9 and J usage is TRBJ1-1, with D perhaps matching TRBD1 (6 bases). Trimming removed 0 bases from V and 6 bases from J, with 18 bases in between. Germline CDR1 SGDLS, CDR2 YYNGEE. CDR3 length: 16 amino acids.

The rearrangement links TRBV19 to TRBJ1-4, with a tentative D call TRBD1 (5 bases). CDR3 size: 16 residues. The V and J ends lost 4 bases and 7 bases respectively, with 19 bases between them. CDR1 is LNHDA, CDR2 SQIVND, per germline (reference sequence). CDR3 amino acids: CASSKGLGRDVEKLFF. The CDR3 nucleotides are TGTGCCAGTAGTAAGGGGCTGGGCAGGGATGTTGAAAAACTGTTTTTT.

This clone was seen just once. V is TRBV6-5 and J is TRBJ2-7; the D gene is possibly TRBD2 (5 bases). Germline CDR1 reads MNHEY; CDR2 reads SVGAGI. CDR3 size: 14 residues. Trimming shortened V by 8 bases and J by 3 bases, and 17 bases separated the two germline ends. As DNA, the CDR3 is TGTGCCAGCGGTTTAAAGCCCGGGGTCTACGAGCAGTACTTC. It yields the protein CASGLKPGVYEQYF.

The rearrangement links TRBV9 to TRBJ1-6, with 8 bases fitting TRBD1. Germline V gives CDR1 SGDLS, CDR2 YYNGEE. V dropped 0 bases and J dropped 7; count of bases not matched to a gene: 3. The CDR3 contains 15 residues. CDR3 amino acids: CASSVAGQGNSPLHF. CDR3 bases: TGTGCCAGCAGCGTAGCTGGACAGGGAAATTCACCCCTCCACTTT.

The chain joins TRBV4-3 to TRBJ2-2, with D hard to call. Germline V lookup: CDR1 LGHNA, CDR2 YSLEER. Trimming stripped 6 bases from V and 6 bases from J, with 5 bases between. The CDR3 has 11 amino acids. The CDR3 bases are TGCGCCAGCAGTCGAGCCGGGGAGCTGTTTTTT. Amino acids: CASSRAGELFF.

This sequence joins TRBV6-5 and TRBJ2-2; D is ambiguous. Trimming stripped 8 bases from V and 9 bases from J, with 16 bases between. The CDR3 runs to 13 residues. CDR1 is MNHEY and CDR2 is SVGAGI in the germline V gene. CDR3 sequence reads: CASRWPSSWELFF. CDR3 DNA sequence: TGTGCCAGCCGTTGGCCCTCTTCCTGGGAGCTGTTTTTT.